Following are 22 T cell receptor beta chains from one sample sequenced in a study of T-cell reconstitution after alpha-beta-depleted transplantation in children. Unique molecular identifiers were used in preparing the TCRbeta library. TCRdb used MiXCR to reprocess the PCR reads, holding one entry per CDR3 protein. The repertoire includes 250,000 to 400,000 distinct CDR3 sequences, around 25% of them detected once, and roughly 9.8% sits in the top ten. Sequenced here: PBMCs, mostly from graft donor cells, sampled 180 days after TCRalphabeta/CD19-depleted stem cell transplant. The source is a male patient aged 10 to 17 who had a stem cell transplant for acute lymphoblastic leukemia, so the T cells may come from the graft donor.

The chain recombines TRBV7-3 with TRBJ2-7, with a possible D match to TRBD1 (6 bases). The CDR3 has 15 amino acids. Trimming took off 1 base at V and 4 bases at J, with 14 bases between the two ends. CDR1 and CDR2 from the germline V gene are SGHTA and FQGTGA. DNA of the CDR3: TGTGCCAGCAGCTTAAACCCCGGACAGTTTTACGAGCAGTACTTC. As protein: CASSLNPGQFYEQYF. Together with reference TRBV7-3 and TRBJ2-7, the CDR3 gives the full variable domain: GAGVSQTPSNKVTEKGKYVELRCDPISGHTALYWYRQSLGQGPEFLIYFQGTGAADDSGLPNDRFFAVRPEGSVSTLKIQRTERGDSAVYLCASSLNPGQFYEQYFGPGTRLTVT.

The CDR3 protein is CASSESYEQFF. CDR3 bases: TGTGCCAGCAGTGAATCTTATGAGCAGTTCTTC. The chain uses TRBV2 and TRBJ2-1; D unresolved. The germline V gene has CDR1 SNHLY and CDR2 FYNNEI. The CDR3 length is 11 residues. V was shortened by 2 bases and J by 8 bases, with 4 bases between the two germline ends.

The V and J genes are TRBV7-9 and TRBJ2-3, with TRBD2 matching 9 bases. Germline V lookup: CDR1 SEHNR, CDR2 FQNEAQ (reference sequence). V shed 5 bases and J 2 bases; nucleotides not matched to a gene: 5. The CDR3 sequence is 15 residues long. CDR3 nucleotide sequence: TGTGCCAGCAGCCGTAGCGGGAGTGACACAGATACGCAGTATTTT. This translates into CASSRSGSDTDTQYF.

The chain links TRBV7-8 to TRBJ2-5; 9 bases are a match to TRBD2. The CDR3 runs 15 residues. The ends lost 10 bases at V and 3 bases at J; junction bases unmatched: 12. Germline V gene data show CDR1 as SGHVS and CDR2 as FQNEAQ. The CDR3 region has the DNA TGTGCCACCGCGCCCGTAGCGGGAGTGGAAGAGACCCAGTACTTC. Its protein is CATAPVAGVEETQYF.

This clonotype was found a few times. The V and J genes are TRBV29-1 and TRBJ2-6; 7 nucleotides line up with TRBD2. Per the germline V gene, CDR1 is SQVTM and CDR2 is ANQGSEA. After removal of 8 bases from V and 13 bases from J, the junction contained 14 bases not matched to a gene. The CDR3 totals 13 residues. DNA of the CDR3: TGCAGCTCCGGGGAGGGGCCTACCGGGGTCCTGACTTTC. Translated, it gives CSSGEGPTGVLTF.

This clonotype has just a few counts. This chain joins TRBV7-6 and TRBJ2-3; D is undetermined. Per germline, CDR1 SGHVS and CDR2 FNYEAQ. The CDR3 consists of 12 residues. The V end was cut by 0 bases, the J end by 5 bases, with 3 bases between. The DNA for the CDR3 is TGTGCCAGCAGCTTAGCGGAAGATACGCAGTATTTT. As protein: CASSLAEDTQYF.

This clonotype was counted only a few times. This chain uses TRBV15 with TRBJ2-5, with 8 positions matching TRBD2. J lost 5 bases, V lost 9 bases, and 8 bases had no gene match. Germline V lookup: CDR1 LNHNV, CDR2 YYDKDF (reference sequence). The CDR3 has 13 residues. The CDR3 DNA sequence: TGTGCCACAGCGGGAGACCCGATGGAGACCCAGTACTTC. Protein: CATAGDPMETQYF.

This clonotype was counted a few times. The chain employs TRBV20-1 and TRBJ1-4; D uncertain. CDR1 and CDR2 from the germline V gene are DFQATT and SNEGSKA (reference sequence). This CDR3 is built from 14 residues. Written as DNA, the CDR3 is TGCACCGCCCCGGCGGCAGGCTCTAATGAAAAACTGTTTTTT. Its translation is CTAPAAGSNEKLFF.

In this sample, this clonotype turned up a few times. This chain uses TRBV2 with TRBJ2-7; 7 bases map to TRBD1. Losses at the gene ends were 6 bases for V and 1 base for J; bases not matched to a gene: 12. Germline V gene data show CDR1 as SNHLY and CDR2 as FYNNEI. The CDR3 contains 16 residues. The CDR3 bases are TGTGCCAGCAGAGAACTAATCGGGACAGTTTCCTACGAGCAGTACTTC. It is translated as CASRELIGTVSYEQYF.

This clonotype has a handful of counts. This chain uses TRBV2 with TRBJ2-7; D remains unclear. Germline CDR1 reads SNHLY; CDR2 reads FYNNEI. The CDR3 covers 15 residues. V was shortened by 7 bases and J by 4 bases, with 20 bases between the two germline ends. The CDR3: CASIQEVGPAYEQYF. CDR3 sequence (DNA): TGTGCCAGCATTCAAGAAGTCGGCCCGGCTTACGAGCAGTACTTC.

The table lists this clonotype with a few counts. The chain uses TRBV20-1 and TRBJ2-7; D call uncertain. Trimming shortened V by 0 bases and J by 7 bases, and 16 bases separated the two germline ends. There are 14 residues in the CDR3. Germline V gene data show CDR1 as DFQATT and CDR2 as SNEGSKA (reference sequence). CDR3 nucleotide sequence: TGCAGTGCTAGAGATCTTCTCACACGGCGGGAGCAGTACTTC. Its protein is CSARDLLTRREQYF.

This chain uses TRBV27 with TRBJ2-2, with 7 bases fitting TRBD1. CDR3 length: 14 amino acids. CDR1 MNHEY and CDR2 SMNVEV come from the germline V gene (reference sequence). V shed 7 bases, J shed 7 bases, and the junction held 9 bases outside the gene matches. In DNA, the CDR3 is TGTGCCAGCACCAAACAGGGGCGCGGCGGGGAGCTGTTTTTT. Amino acids: CASTKQGRGGELFF.

The gene calls are TRBV12-3 or TRBV12-4 and TRBJ1-1; D perhaps matches TRBD1 (5 bases). Trimming removed 6 bases from V and 5 bases from J, with 28 bases in between. The CDR3 is 18 amino acids. The CDR3 loop reads CASRQDSGLGEGWTEAFF. CDR3 nucleotide sequence: TGTGCCAGCAGACAGGATAGTGGGCTTGGGGAGGGATGGACTGAAGCTTTCTTT.

The rearrangement uses TRBV4-1 and TRBJ2-3, with TRBD2 matching 11 bases. Germline lookup yields CDR1 MGHRA and CDR2 YSYEKL. The V gene end was trimmed by 1 base and the J gene end by 1 base; junction bases not matched to a gene: 4. The CDR3 covers 17 residues. The CDR3 bases are TGCGCCAGCAGCCAAGTCTCGGGACTAGCGGGCACAGATACGCAGTATTTT. This codes for CASSQVSGLAGTDTQYF.

The sample holds many counts of this clonotype. The chain has TRBV10-3 and TRBJ2-2, with D unclear. The CDR3 runs 15 residues. Germline assignment: CDR1 ENHRY and CDR2 SYGVKD. Trimming pared 5 bases from V and 0 bases from J, leaving 10 bases between. CDR3 in DNA: TGTGCCATCAGTCCCCGGGCCTCGAACACCGGGGAGCTGTTTTTT. Its protein is CAISPRASNTGELFF.

V usage is TRBV12-3 or TRBV12-4 and J usage is TRBJ1-5; D call uncertain. CDR3 length: 13 residues. The V end lost 4 bases, the J end lost 5 bases, and 9 bases lay between the germline ends. Here the CDR3 reads CASSWEWDQPQHF. In DNA, the CDR3 is TGTGCCAGCAGTTGGGAATGGGATCAGCCCCAGCATTTT.

This chain joins TRBV4-1 and TRBJ2-3; 9 bases are a match to TRBD2. Germline loops: CDR1 MGHRA, CDR2 YSYEKL. The CDR3 extends over 14 amino acids. V was clipped by 11 bases and J by 2 bases; unmatched bases: 8. The CDR3 is CAFQAGGFTDTQYF. CDR3 in DNA: TGCGCCTTCCAAGCGGGGGGTTTCACAGATACGCAGTATTTT.

This clonotype was seen a handful of times. The rearrangement joins TRBV5-1 to TRBJ2-1; perhaps TRBD2 as D (6 bases). CDR3 length equals 17 residues. Between the trimmed V and J ends, which lost 0 bases and 1 base, there was a span of 14 bases. Per the germline V gene, CDR1 is SGHRS and CDR2 is YFSETQ. CDR3 protein: CASSLDPSGRSYNEQFF. In DNA, the CDR3 is TGCGCCAGCAGCTTGGACCCCAGCGGGCGGTCCTACAATGAGCAGTTCTTC.

CDR3 nucleotide sequence: TGTGCCAGCAGCGGCGTGGGACTAGCGGGAAACAATGAGCAGTTCTTC. Its translation is CASSGVGLAGNNEQFF. The chain is built from TRBV9 and TRBJ2-1; TRBD2 matches 13 bases. The CDR3 covers 16 residues. Germline V CDR1 and CDR2: SGDLS, YYNGEE. The trim removed 3 bases at V and 5 bases at J, leaving 5 bases unmatched.

This clonotype was seen repeatedly, ten times or more. The chain is built from TRBV29-1 and TRBJ1-2; D uncertain. Trimming pared 6 bases from V and 4 bases from J, leaving 12 bases between. This CDR3 is built from 12 residues. CDR1 SQVTM and CDR2 ANQGSEA come from the germline V gene. The CDR3 loop is CSVGAPRYGYTF. As DNA, the CDR3 is TGCAGCGTAGGAGCCCCCCGCTATGGCTACACCTTC.

In its sample, this clonotype was seen a few times. The chain carries TRBV5-1 and TRBJ2-2; D unresolved. Germline-derived CDR1 and CDR2 are SGHRS and YFSETQ. The CDR3 sequence is 14 residues long. Trimming shortened V by 1 base and J by 4 bases, and 8 bases separated the two germline ends. CDR3: CASSLLGPTGELFF. The CDR3, as DNA: TGCGCCAGCAGCTTGTTGGGTCCCACCGGGGAGCTGTTTTTT.

This clonotype has just a few counts. The V call is TRBV15, the J call TRBJ1-5; D may be TRBD1 (5 bases). This CDR3 contains 18 residues. V lost 0 bases and J 2 bases, leaving 17 bases between the germline ends. CDR1 and CDR2 from the germline V gene are LNHNV and YYDKDF (reference sequence). The DNA for the CDR3 is TGTGCCACCAGCAGAGATAAGGCCCCCGGGACGCGCAATCAGCCCCAGCATTTT. Translation gives CATSRDKAPGTRNQPQHF.